This T cell receptor beta chain was found in a study of blood T cell repertoires in COVID-19. Authors' analysis steps: Counts of nucleated cells, estimated from reference gene primer amplification, were obtained. This table comes from immunoSEQ multiplex PCR, and its TCRdb copy is limited to in-frame clones, with some not included. From that table come the V and J calls and clone size; the DNA was used to work out D and trimming. In the table there are about 55,000 clones, roughly 82% of which are singletons. This CDR3 has 17 residues. Per germline, CDR1 SNHLY and CDR2 FYNNEI. Trimming removed 6 bases from V and 0 bases from J; junction bases left unmatched: 8.

The TCR was taken from a woman of 80 years or more with acute or convalescent COVID-19. The sequenced sample consisted of peripheral blood. The chain couples TRBV2 to TRBJ2-1; 10 bases line up with TRBD1. The CDR3 spells CASRDFGQGVSYNEQFF. The CDR3 nucleotides are TGTGCCAGCAGGGACTTCGGACAGGGGGTCTCCTACAATGAGCAGTTCTTC. The full variable domain, its missing parts supplied by reference TRBV2 and TRBJ2-1, is EPEVTQTPSHQVTQMGQEVILRCVPISNHLYFYWYRQILGQKVEFLVSFYNNEISEKSEIFDDQFSVERPDGSNFTLKIRSTKLEDSAMYFCASRDFGQGVSYNEQFFGPGTRLTVL.